The TCR beta chain under discussion was sequenced for a study of cytomegalovirus exposure and HLA in healthy donors. General observations from the study: After further analysis at a later stage, under 20,000 TCR beta sequences were associated with HLA alleles at 0.05 false discovery rate. The study put 150 to 200 TCR beta chains on its list as cytomegalovirus-associated.

CDR1 and CDR2 from the germline V gene are SGHVS and FNYEAQ. The CDR3 loop spans 16 amino acids. Unmatched junction bases numbered 3, after V lost 0 bases and J lost 5 bases. This clone was counted a few times. Its antigen is unknown. Those who donated were healthy bone marrow donors. The PCR ran on 60 Vbeta and 13 Jbeta primers. Assay: immunoSEQ multiplex PCR; the TCRdb copy retains only in-frame clones and omits some. The repertoire holds around 130,000 clones, with 60% to 85% as singletons. V and J are TRBV7-6 and TRBJ2-1, with 11 bases identical to TRBD2. Sequencing used PBMCs. The sequence was collected from a middle-aged woman in good health and CMV-seropositive. CDR3 in DNA: TGTGCCAGCAGCTTAGCCCTAGCGGGGGGCCACAATGAGCAGTTCTTC. Translated, it gives CASSLALAGGHNEQFF.